This T cell receptor beta chain comes out of a study of a mutant IDH1 vaccine in newly diagnosed glioma. The germline CDR1 and CDR2 sequences are PRHDT and FYEKMQ (reference sequence). The V end was cut by 5 bases, the J end by 0 bases, with 7 bases between. The CDR3 loop spans 13 amino acids. Time point defined: week 23, last vaccination. With topical imiquimod, each dose of the vaccine consisted of 300 ug of mutant IDH1 20-mer peptide. The protocol was immunoSEQ multiplex PCR, while the TCRdb copy is restricted to in-frame clones and leaves out a portion. The sample shows some 80,000 clones, approximately 85% of them seen only once. Regarding this clone: Its antigen is not known.

Here the sequenced sample was PBMCs, taken from a glioma patient whose treatment included an IDH1 peptide vaccine. The origin of this receptor is a woman in her forties or fifties with glioma. The V gene is TRBV13, the J gene TRBJ2-5; no clear D gene. The CDR3 is CASSPSNQETQYF. Written as DNA, the CDR3 is TGTGCCAGCAGCCCCAGCAACCAAGAGACCCAGTACTTC. Combining the CDR3 with reference TRBV13 and TRBJ2-5 gives the whole variable domain AAGVIQSPRHLIKEKRETATLKCYPIPRHDTVYWYQQGPGQDPQFLISFYEKMQSDKGSIPDRFSAQQFSDYHSELNMSSLELGDSALYFCASSPSNQETQYFGPGTRLLVL.